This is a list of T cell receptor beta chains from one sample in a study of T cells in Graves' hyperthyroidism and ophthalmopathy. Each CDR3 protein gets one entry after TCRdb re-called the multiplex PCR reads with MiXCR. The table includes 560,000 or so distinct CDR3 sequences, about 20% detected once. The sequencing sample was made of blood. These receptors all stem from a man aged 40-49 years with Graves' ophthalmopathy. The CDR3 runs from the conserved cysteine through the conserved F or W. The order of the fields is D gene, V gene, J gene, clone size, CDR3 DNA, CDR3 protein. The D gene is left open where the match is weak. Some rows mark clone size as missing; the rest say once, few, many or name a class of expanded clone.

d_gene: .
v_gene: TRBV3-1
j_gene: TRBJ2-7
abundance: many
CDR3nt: TGTGCCAGCAGCCAACACCGGACTGGCATCTCCTACGAGCAGTACTTC
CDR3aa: CASSQHRTGISYEQYF

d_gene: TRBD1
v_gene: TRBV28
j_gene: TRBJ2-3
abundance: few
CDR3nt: TGTGCCAGCAGGGGGAACCCCGGGACAGCCACAGATACGCAGTATTTT
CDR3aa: CASRGNPGTATDTQYF

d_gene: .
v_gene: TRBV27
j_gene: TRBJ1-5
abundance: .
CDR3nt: TGTGCCAGCAGTTTATCGCACAGAAATCAGCCCCAGCATTTT
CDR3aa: CASSLSHRNQPQHF

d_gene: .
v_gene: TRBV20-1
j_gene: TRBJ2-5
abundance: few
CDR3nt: TGCAGTGCTACACCCCTTAGTGGGAGACAAGAGACCCAGTACTTC
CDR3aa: CSATPLSGRQETQYF

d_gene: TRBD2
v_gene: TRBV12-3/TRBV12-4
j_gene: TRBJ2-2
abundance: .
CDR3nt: TGTGCCAGCAGGCGGGGGGGGTCCGGGGAGCTGTTTTTT
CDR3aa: CASRRGGSGELFF

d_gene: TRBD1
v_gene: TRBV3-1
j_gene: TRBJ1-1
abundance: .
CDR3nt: TGTGCCAGCAGCCTGGGCAGGGGGCTGGGTACTGAAGCTTTCTTT
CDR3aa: CASSLGRGLGTEAFF

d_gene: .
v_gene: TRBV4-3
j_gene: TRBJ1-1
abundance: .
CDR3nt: TGCGCCAGCAGCCAAGATTATCCCTCACGTGGGGTGAACACTGAAGCTTTCTTT
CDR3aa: CASSQDYPSRGVNTEAFF

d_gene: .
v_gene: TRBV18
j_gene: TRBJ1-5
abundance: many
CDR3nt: TGTGCCAGCTCACGTGGGCAAGATCAGCCCCAGCATTTT
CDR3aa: CASSRGQDQPQHF

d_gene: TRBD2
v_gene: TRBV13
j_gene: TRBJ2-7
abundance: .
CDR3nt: TGTGCCAGCAGCCCCAGGACTAGCGCCAACTACGAGCAGTACTTC
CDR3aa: CASSPRTSANYEQYF

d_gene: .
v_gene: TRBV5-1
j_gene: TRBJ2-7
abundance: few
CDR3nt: TGCGCCAGCAGCTTGGTCCAGGGAGACTACGAGCAGTACTTC
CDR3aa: CASSLVQGDYEQYF

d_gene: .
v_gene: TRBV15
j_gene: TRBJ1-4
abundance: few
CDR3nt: TGTGCCACCAGCAGCCGCCGGACGAGGGAAAAACTGTTTTTT
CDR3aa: CATSSRRTREKLFF

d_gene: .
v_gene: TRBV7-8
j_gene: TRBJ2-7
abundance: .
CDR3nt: TGTGCCAGCTCCGACTCGTTCGGGGGCACCTACGAGCAGTACTTC
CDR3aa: CASSDSFGGTYEQYF

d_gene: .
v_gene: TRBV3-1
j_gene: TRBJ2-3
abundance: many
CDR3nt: TGTGCCAGCAGACACCCCCCCACAGATACGCAGTATTTT
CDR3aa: CASRHPPTDTQYF

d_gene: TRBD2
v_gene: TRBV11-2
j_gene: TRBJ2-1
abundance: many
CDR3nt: TGTGCCAGCAGCTTACATAGCGGGGGACTTAGCGAGCAGTTCTTC
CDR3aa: CASSLHSGGLSEQFF

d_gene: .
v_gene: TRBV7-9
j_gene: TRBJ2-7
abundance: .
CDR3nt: TGTGCCAGCAACACAGGACATTCCTACGAGCAGTACTTC
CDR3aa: CASNTGHSYEQYF

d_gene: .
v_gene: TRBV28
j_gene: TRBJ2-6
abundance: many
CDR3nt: TGTGCCAGCAGCACCGATAAGGGCAACTACAACGTCCTGACTTTC
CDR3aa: CASSTDKGNYNVLTF

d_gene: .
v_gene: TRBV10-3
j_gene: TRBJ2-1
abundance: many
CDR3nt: TGTGCCATCAATCGAGGGAGCTCCTACAATGAGCAGTTCTTC
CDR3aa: CAINRGSSYNEQFF

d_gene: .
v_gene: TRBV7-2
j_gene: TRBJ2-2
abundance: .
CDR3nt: TGTGCCAGCAGCTTAATACGCAACACCGGGGAGCTGTTTTTT
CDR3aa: CASSLIRNTGELFF

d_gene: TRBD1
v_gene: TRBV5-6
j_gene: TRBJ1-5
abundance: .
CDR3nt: TGTGCCAGCAGCCAGGGGGGTACCAGCCAGCCCCAGCATTTT
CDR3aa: CASSQGGTSQPQHF